This T cell receptor (beta chain) was sequenced in a study of cytomegalovirus exposure and HLA in healthy donors. Study observations and caveats: A prior analysis recorded that most TCR beta V segments were productive about 87% or about 30% of the time. A list of around 160 TCR beta chains associated with cytomegalovirus was given. Later analysis showed most CMV-associated TCR beta chains appearing HLA-restricted.

PCR primers comprised 60 Vbeta and 13 Jbeta primers. Sequencing was performed with immunoSEQ multiplex PCR; in TCRdb, only in-frame clones are kept and a portion is missing. This sample has fewer than 250,000 clones, with roughly four fifths found just once. The table lists this clone with a count of one. The antigen remains undetermined. The sample comprised PBMCs. The receptor was derived from a middle-aged man in good health and CMV-seropositive.

The CDR3: CASSLTRQPQHF. CDR3 nucleotide sequence: TGTGCCAGTAGCCTGACGAGGCAGCCCCAGCATTTT. This sequence joins TRBV19 and TRBJ1-5; D ambiguous. CDR3 length equals 12 residues. The germline gives CDR1 LNHDA, CDR2 SQIVND (reference sequence). V lost 6 bases and J 7 bases, leaving 10 bases between the germline ends.